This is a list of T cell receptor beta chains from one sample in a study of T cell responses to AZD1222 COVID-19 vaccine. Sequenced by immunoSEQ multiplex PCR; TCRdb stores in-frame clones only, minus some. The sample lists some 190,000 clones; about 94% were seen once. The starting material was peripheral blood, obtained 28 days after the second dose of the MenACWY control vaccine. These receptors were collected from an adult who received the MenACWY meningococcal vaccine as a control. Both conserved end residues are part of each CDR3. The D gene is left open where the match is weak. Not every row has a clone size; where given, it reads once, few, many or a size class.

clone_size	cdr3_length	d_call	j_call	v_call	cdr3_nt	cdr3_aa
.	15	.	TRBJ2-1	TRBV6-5	TGTGCCAGCAGCATTGAGCAGAGCTCCTACAATGAGCAGTTCTTC	CASSIEQSSYNEQFF
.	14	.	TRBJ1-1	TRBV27	TGTGCCAGCAGTTTACTCGGGGTGAACACTGAAGCTTTCTTT	CASSLLGVNTEAFF
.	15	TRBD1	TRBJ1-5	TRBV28	TGTGCCAGCACCGGGGACAGTGGGGTAAATCAGCCCCAGCATTTT	CASTGDSGVNQPQHF
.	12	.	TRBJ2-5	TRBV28	TGTGCCAGCAGTGACGAGGAAGAGACCCAGTACTTC	CASSDEEETQYF
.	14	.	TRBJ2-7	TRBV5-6	TGTGCCAGCAGCTCCTTCGGTCGGGACTACGAGCAGTACTTC	CASSSFGRDYEQYF
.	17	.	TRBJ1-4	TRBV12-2	TGTGCAAGTCGCCCCTCTTTCGGGGGACAGGGCGGTGAAAAACTGTTTTTT	CASRPSFGGQGGEKLFF
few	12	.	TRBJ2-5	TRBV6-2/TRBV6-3	TGTGCCAGCAACCCAGGGGGAGGGAGCCAGTACTTC	CASNPGGGSQYF
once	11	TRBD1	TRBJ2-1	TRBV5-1	TGCGCCAGCAGCATGGACAGGGAGCAGTTCTTC	CASSMDREQFF
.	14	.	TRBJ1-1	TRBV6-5	TGTGCCACCACCAAGTCTTCTCAGGTCACTGAAGCTTTCTTT	CATTKSSQVTEAFF
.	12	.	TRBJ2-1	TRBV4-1	TGCGCCAGCAGCGACAGTAGCGATGAGCAGTTCTTC	CASSDSSDEQFF
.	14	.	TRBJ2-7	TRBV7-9	TGTGCCAGCAGCTTAGAGGTTAGCCGCTACGAGCAGTACTTC	CASSLEVSRYEQYF
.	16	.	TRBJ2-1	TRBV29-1	TGCAGCGTTGTAGGGCTCGGGAGTGGCGCCTACAATGAGCAGTTCTTC	CSVVGLGSGAYNEQFF
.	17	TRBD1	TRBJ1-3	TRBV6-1	TGTGCCAGCAGTGAAACCTGGGACAGGGTAAACGGAAACACCATATATTTT	CASSETWDRVNGNTIYF
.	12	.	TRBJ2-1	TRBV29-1	TGCAGCGTCGGGAAGGACACCAATGAGCAGTTCTTC	CSVGKDTNEQFF
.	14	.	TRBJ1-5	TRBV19	TGTGCCAGTAGTATCGGTGGTAGCAATCAGCCCCAGCATTTT	CASSIGGSNQPQHF
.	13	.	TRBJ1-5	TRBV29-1	TGCAGCGTTGTTAAAGATAGCAATCAGCCCCAGCATTTT	CSVVKDSNQPQHF
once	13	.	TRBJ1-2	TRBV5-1	TGCGCCAGCAGCCCGGACAGTAACTATGGCTACACCTTC	CASSPDSNYGYTF
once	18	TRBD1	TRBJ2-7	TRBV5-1	TGCGCCAGCAGCTTGTTAGTCCCTGGCAGGGGGAATTCCTACGAGCAGTACTTC	CASSLLVPGRGNSYEQYF
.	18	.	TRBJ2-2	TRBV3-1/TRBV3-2	TGTGTCAGCAGCCAAGACGGTGGAGGAGGGGTAGGGGCCGGGGAGCTGTTTTTT	CVSSQDGGGGVGAGELFF
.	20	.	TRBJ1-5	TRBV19	TGTGCCAGTAGTATAGAATACGACACTGTGGGTAGGGAGAGCAATCAGCCCCAGCATTTT	CASSIEYDTVGRESNQPQHF
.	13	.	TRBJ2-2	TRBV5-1	TGCGCCAGCAGCTTGGTAGGGAACGGGGAGCTGTTTTTT	CASSLVGNGELFF
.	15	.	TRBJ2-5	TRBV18	TGTGCCAGCTCACCACGGGGCAGGGCCCAAGAGACCCAGTACTTC	CASSPRGRAQETQYF
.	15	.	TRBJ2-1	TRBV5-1	TGCGCCAGCAGCTTGGTCGGGGCATCCTACAATGAGCAGTTCTTC	CASSLVGASYNEQFF
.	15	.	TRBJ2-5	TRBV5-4	TGTGCCAGCAGCTTGTCCAGCGGGTTATCGGAGACCCAGTACTTC	CASSLSSGLSETQYF
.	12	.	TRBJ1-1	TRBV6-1	TGTGCCAGCAGTGAATGGGCAGGAGGGGCTTTCTTT	CASSEWAGGAFF
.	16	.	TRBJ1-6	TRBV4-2	TGTGCCAGCAGCCAAGCCACCGGGGAGGTTAATTCACCCCTCCACTTT	CASSQATGEVNSPLHF
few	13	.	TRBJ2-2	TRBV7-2	TGTGCCTCGTCCCGCAACGGCCCCGGGGAGCTGTTTTTT	CASSRNGPGELFF
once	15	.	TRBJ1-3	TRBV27	TGTGCCAGCAGTATGACGGGGATCTCTGGAAACACCATATATTTT	CASSMTGISGNTIYF
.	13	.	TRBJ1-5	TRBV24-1	TGTGCCACCAGTGATACTTCGTTAGAGCCCCAGCATTTT	CATSDTSLEPQHF
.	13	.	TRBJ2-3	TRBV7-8	TGTGCCAGCAGACCGATCAACGGGGGTACGCAGTATTTT	CASRPINGGTQYF
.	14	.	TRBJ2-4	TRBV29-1	TGCAGCGTTGTCTTTAGCGAGTCTAAAAACATTCAGTACTTC	CSVVFSESKNIQYF
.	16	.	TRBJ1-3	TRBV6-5	TGTGCCAGCAGTTACTCGACCAGGGGATCCGGAAACACCATATATTTT	CASSYSTRGSGNTIYF
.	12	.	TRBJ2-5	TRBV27	TGTGCCAGCAGTACCGACCAAGAGACCCAGTACTTC	CASSTDQETQYF
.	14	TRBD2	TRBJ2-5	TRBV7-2	TGTGCCAGCAGATACAGCGGGGGGTTAGAGACCCAGTACTTC	CASRYSGGLETQYF
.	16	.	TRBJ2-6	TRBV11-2	TGTGCCAGTGGTCCGGACTTTCTCTCCGGGGCCAACGTCCTGACTTTC	CASGPDFLSGANVLTF
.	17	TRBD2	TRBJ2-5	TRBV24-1	TGTGCCACCAGTGACCATCTGGGACTAGCGGGAGAAGAGACCCAGTACTTC	CATSDHLGLAGEETQYF
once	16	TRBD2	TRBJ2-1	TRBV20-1	TGCAGTGCTAGTCAGCCGGGGACTAGGGCTCACAATGAGCAGTTCTTC	CSASQPGTRAHNEQFF
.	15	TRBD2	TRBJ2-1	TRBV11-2	TGTGCCAGCAGCTTTATACTAGCGGGGAACAATGAGCAGTTCTTC	CASSFILAGNNEQFF
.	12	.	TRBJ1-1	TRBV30	TGTGCCTGGAGTGTCTCGAACACTGAAGCTTTCTTT	CAWSVSNTEAFF
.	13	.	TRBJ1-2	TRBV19	TGTGCCAGTAGTATAACCCCCCGTGGTGGCTACACCTTC	CASSITPRGGYTF
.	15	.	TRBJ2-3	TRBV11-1	TGTGCCAGCAGCTTAAATCTGGGTAGTCCGGATACGCAGTATTTT	CASSLNLGSPDTQYF
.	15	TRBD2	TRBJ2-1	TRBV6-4	TGTGCCAGCAGCCCCAGCGGGGGGACGTACAATGAGCAGTTCTTC	CASSPSGGTYNEQFF
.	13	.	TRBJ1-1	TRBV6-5	TGTGCCAGCAGTTACCGCGGACGGACTGAAGCTTTCTTT	CASSYRGRTEAFF
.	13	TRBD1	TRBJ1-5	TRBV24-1	TGTGCCACCAGCTACAGGGGAGGACAGCCCCAGCATTTT	CATSYRGGQPQHF
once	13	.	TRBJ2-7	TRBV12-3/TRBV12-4	TGTGCCAGCAGTTATGGCGGAGCCTACGAGCAGTACTTC	CASSYGGAYEQYF
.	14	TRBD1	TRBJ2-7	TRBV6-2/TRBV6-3	TGTGCCAGCAGTTGGGACAGGGGGTCCTACGAGCAGTACTTC	CASSWDRGSYEQYF
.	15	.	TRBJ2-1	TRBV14	TGTGCCAGCAGCCAAGGCGCAGGGGTTTACAATGAGCAGTTCTTC	CASSQGAGVYNEQFF
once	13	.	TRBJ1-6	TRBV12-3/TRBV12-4	TGTGCCAGCAGTTTGGACGGAAATTCACCCCTCCACTTT	CASSLDGNSPLHF
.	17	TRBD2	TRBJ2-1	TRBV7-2	TGTGCCAGCAGCTTAGCGGCCCTAGCGGGAGCGTACAATGAGCAGTTCTTC	CASSLAALAGAYNEQFF
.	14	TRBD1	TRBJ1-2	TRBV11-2	TGTGCCAGCAGCTTAACGGACAGGAACTATGGCTACACCTTC	CASSLTDRNYGYTF
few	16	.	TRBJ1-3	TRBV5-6	TGTGCCAGCAGCTTGGTTAGGGGACTAGTTGGAAACACCATATATTTT	CASSLVRGLVGNTIYF
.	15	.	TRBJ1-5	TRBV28	TGTGCCAGCAGTTTATCACTGGGAGGGGGTCAGCCCCAGCATTTT	CASSLSLGGGQPQHF
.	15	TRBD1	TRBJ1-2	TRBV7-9	TGTGCCAGCAGAAGCGTGATAGGGGGCTATGAAGGCTACACCTTC	CASRSVIGGYEGYTF
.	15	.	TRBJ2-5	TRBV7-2	TGTGCCAGCAGGTCCCGTAGCTTTGTACAAGAGACCCAGTACTTC	CASRSRSFVQETQYF
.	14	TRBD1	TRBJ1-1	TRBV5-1	TGCGCCAGCAGCGCCGGGGACAGGGGGCGTGGAGCTTTCTTT	CASSAGDRGRGAFF